The present entry profiles one T cell receptor beta chain with its context. The antigen is unknown. The data were taken from a study of cytomegalovirus exposure and HLA in healthy donors. Whole-study findings and limits: Previously analyzed data showed that most TCR beta V segments were productive at a frequency of about 87% or about 30%. Cytomegalovirus status was reportedly diagnosed by the classifier with high sensitivity and specificity. TRBV6-2, TRBV6-3 and some other V segments were unresolvable in 87-base-pair reads.

The CDR3 spans 16 residues. V lost 4 bases, J lost 4 bases, and 7 bases stayed unmatched. Germline lookup yields CDR1 SGHVS and CDR2 FNYEAQ. With 60 Vbeta and 13 Jbeta primers, the PCR was carried out. Clones were sequenced by immunoSEQ multiplex PCR, and TCRdb holds only the in-frame ones, with some missing. This sample has roughly 120,000 clones, with more than 70% found just once. The origin of this receptor is a woman aged 55-69 years in good health and CMV-seropositive. The material sequenced was PBMCs. The rearrangement uses TRBV7-6 and TRBJ2-1, with 10 bases aligning to TRBD2. CDR3 amino acids: CASSSQTSGEYNEQFF. The CDR3 DNA reads TGTGCCAGCAGCTCCCAAACTAGCGGGGAATACAATGAGCAGTTCTTC.